In this sample, the clone carrying this T cell receptor (beta chain) turned up a few times. Its target is unknown. The germline V gene has CDR1 SNHLY and CDR2 FYNNEI. CDR3 size: 11 residues. Trimming pared 7 bases from V and 12 bases from J, leaving 13 bases between. This specimen comes from a study of response to subunit inactivated influenza vaccine. Regarding the study as a whole: The authors put forward the suggestion that each seasonal influenza vaccination may bring in only a limited number of new T cells.

TCRdb ran MiXCR on the RT-PCR reads and lists one entry per CDR3 protein. The sample has approximately 230,000 distinct CDR3 sequences, 10% to 15% seen once. The chain employs TRBV2 and TRBJ2-1; possibly TRBD2 for D (5 bases). The clonotype was recovered from a man aged 45 to 65 who received an inactivated influenza vaccine. Here the sequenced sample was non-naive T cells sorted from PBMCs, taken less than 15 days before vaccination. DNA for the CDR3: TGTGCCAGCACCCCCTCTGGAGGGCAGTTCTTC. This codes for CASTPSGGQFF. Variable domain in full (rest from reference TRBV2 and TRBJ2-1): EPEVTQTPSHQVTQMGQEVILRCVPISNHLYFYWYRQILGQKVEFLVSFYNNEISEKSEIFDDQFSVERPDGSNFTLKIRSTKLEDSAMYFCASTPSGGQFFGPGTRLTVL.